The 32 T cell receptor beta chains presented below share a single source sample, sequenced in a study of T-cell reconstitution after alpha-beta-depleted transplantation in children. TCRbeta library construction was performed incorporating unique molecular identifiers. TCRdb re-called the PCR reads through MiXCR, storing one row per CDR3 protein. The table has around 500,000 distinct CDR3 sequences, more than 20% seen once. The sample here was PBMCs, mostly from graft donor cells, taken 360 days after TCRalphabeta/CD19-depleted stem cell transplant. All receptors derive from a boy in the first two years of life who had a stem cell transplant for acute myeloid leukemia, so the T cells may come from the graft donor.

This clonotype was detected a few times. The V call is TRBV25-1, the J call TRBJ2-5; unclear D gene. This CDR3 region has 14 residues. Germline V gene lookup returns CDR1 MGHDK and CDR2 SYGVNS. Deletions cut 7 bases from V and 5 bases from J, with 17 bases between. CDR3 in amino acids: CASTAWGVRETQYF. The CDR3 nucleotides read TGTGCCAGCACCGCATGGGGTGTTCGGGAGACCCAGTACTTC.

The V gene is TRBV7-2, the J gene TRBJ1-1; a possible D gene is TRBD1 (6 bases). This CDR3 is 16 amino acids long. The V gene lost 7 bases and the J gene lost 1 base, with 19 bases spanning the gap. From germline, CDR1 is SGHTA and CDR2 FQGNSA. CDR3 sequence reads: CASNKGGTPKNTEAFF. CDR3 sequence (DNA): TGTGCCAGCAACAAGGGCGGGACACCCAAGAACACTGAAGCTTTCTTT.

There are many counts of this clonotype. The CDR3 nucleotides are TGTGCCATCGGGGTGAGAGGGGGCAACAATGAGCAGTTCTTC. Protein sequence: CAIGVRGGNNEQFF. This chain joins TRBV10-3 and TRBJ2-1, with 7 bases aligning to TRBD1. This CDR3 has 14 amino acids. V lost 8 bases and J lost 5; bases outside the gene matches: 9. Germline V CDR1 and CDR2: ENHRY, SYGVKD.

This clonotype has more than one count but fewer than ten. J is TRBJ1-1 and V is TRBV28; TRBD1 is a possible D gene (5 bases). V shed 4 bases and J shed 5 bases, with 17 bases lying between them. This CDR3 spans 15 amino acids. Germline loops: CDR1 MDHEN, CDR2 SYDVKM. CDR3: CASSSGFGRGTEAFF. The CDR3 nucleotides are TGTGCCAGCAGTTCCGGGTTTGGAAGGGGTACTGAAGCTTTCTTT.

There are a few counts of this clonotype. DNA of the CDR3: TGCGCCAGCACCCGGGGCAGAGGGGACACTGAAGCTTTCTTT. This gives the protein CASTRGRGDTEAFF. V usage is TRBV5-1 and J usage is TRBJ1-1; tentative D call: TRBD1 (5 bases). V lost 6 bases, J lost 3 bases, and 15 bases lay in between. This CDR3 is 14 amino acids long. CDR1 is SGHRS, CDR2 YFSETQ, per germline.

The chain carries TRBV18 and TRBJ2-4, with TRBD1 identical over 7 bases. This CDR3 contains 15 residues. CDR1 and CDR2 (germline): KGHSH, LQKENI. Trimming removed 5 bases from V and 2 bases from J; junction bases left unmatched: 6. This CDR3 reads CASSSPDRTKNIQYF. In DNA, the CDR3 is TGTGCCAGCTCATCGCCGGACAGGACCAAAAACATTCAGTACTTC.

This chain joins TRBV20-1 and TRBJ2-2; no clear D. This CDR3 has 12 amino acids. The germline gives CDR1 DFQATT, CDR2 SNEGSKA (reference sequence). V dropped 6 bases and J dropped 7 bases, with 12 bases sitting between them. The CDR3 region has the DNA TGCAGTGCCGAGAAGGGCTACGGGGAGCTGTTTTTT. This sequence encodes CSAEKGYGELFF.

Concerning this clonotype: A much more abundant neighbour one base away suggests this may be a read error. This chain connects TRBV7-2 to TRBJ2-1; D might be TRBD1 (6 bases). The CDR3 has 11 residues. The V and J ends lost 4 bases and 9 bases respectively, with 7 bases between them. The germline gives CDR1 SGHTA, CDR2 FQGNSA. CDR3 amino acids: CASSSRGEQFF. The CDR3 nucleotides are TGTGCCAGCAGCTCCAGGGGTGAGCAGTTCTTC.

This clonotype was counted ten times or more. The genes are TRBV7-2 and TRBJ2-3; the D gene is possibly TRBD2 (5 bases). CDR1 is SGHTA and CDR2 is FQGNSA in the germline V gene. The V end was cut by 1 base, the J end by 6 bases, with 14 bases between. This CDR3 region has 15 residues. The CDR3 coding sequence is TGTGCCAGCAGCTTAGAGCGGTCTAGTTGGGATACGCAGTATTTT. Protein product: CASSLERSSWDTQYF.

DNA of the CDR3: TGCAGTGCTGGAATGGGAGTGAACACTGAAGCTTTCTTT. It codes for CSAGMGVNTEAFF. V gene TRBV20-1 combines with J gene TRBJ1-1; no reliable D call. This CDR3 is built from 13 residues. Germline CDR1 reads DFQATT; CDR2 reads SNEGSKA (reference sequence). With 5 bases removed from V and 0 bases from J, the gap between germline ends came to 10 bases.

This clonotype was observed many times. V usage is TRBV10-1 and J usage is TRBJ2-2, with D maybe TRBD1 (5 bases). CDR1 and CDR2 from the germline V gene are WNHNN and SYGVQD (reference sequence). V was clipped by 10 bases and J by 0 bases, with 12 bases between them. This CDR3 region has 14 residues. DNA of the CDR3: TGCGCCACCCAGGACACGACGAACACCGGGGAGCTGTTTTTT. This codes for CATQDTTNTGELFF.

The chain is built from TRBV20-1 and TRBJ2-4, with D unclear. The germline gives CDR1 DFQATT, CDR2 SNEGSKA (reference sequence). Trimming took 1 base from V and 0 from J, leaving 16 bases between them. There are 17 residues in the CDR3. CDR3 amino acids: CSARVTSGVLAKNIQYF. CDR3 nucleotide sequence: TGCAGTGCTAGAGTCACTTCTGGGGTTCTAGCCAAAAACATTCAGTACTTC.

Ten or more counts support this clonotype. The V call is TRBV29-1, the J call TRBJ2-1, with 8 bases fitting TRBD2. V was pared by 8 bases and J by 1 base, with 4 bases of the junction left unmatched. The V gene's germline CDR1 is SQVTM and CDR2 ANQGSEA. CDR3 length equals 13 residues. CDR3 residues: CSTRGGSYNEQFF. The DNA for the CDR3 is TGCAGCACCCGGGGGGGTTCCTACAATGAGCAGTTCTTC.

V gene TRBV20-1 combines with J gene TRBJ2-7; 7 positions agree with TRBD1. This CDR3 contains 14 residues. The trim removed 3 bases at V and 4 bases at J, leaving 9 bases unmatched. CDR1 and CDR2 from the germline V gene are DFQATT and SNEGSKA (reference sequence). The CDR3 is CSASMTGKGYEQYF. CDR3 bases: TGCAGTGCTAGCATGACAGGGAAGGGTTACGAGCAGTACTTC.

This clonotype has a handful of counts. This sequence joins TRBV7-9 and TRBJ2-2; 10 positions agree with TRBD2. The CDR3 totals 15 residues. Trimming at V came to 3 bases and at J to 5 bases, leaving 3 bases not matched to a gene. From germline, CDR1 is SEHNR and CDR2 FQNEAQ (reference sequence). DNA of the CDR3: TGTGCCAGCAGCTTCCTAGCGGGGGCTACCGGGGAGCTGTTTTTT. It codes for CASSFLAGATGELFF.

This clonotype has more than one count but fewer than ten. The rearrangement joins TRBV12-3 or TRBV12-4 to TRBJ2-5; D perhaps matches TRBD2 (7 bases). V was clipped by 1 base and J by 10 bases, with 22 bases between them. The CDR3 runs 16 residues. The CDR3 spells CASSLVNRGAHSVQYF. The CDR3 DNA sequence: TGTGCCAGCAGTTTAGTTAATCGGGGGGCGCATTCCGTCCAGTACTTC.

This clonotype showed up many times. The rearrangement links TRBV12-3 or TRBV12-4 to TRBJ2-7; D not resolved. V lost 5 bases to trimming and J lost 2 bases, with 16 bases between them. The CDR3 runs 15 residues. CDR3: CASSMGSVSPYEQYV. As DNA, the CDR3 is TGTGCCAGCAGTATGGGTTCGGTCAGCCCCTACGAGCAGTACGTC.

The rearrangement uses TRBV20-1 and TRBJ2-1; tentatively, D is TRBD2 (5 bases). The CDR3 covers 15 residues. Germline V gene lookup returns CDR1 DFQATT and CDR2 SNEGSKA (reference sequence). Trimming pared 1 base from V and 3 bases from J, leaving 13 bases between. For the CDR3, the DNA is TGCAGTGCTAGAGGCGGGCAAGCGAACTACAATGAGCAGTTCTTC. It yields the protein CSARGGQANYNEQFF.

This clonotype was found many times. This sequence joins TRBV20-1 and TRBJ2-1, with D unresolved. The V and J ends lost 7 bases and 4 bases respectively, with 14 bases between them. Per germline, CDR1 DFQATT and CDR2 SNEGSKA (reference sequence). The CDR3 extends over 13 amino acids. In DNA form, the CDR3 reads TGCAGTGGATCTTCAAGGGTATACAATGAGCAGTTCTTC. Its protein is CSGSSRVYNEQFF.

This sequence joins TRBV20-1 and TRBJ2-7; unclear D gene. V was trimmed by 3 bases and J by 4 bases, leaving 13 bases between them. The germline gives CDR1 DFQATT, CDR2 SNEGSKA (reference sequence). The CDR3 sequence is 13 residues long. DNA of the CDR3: TGCAGTGCTAGCCTCAATGCCATTTACGAGCAGTACTTC. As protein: CSASLNAIYEQYF.

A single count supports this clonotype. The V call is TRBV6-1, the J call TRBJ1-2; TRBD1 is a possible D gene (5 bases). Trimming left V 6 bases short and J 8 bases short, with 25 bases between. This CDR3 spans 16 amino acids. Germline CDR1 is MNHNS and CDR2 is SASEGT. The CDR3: CASSDWVSMTRGGYTF. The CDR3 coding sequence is TGTGCCAGCAGCGACTGGGTCTCCATGACGAGGGGAGGCTACACCTTC.

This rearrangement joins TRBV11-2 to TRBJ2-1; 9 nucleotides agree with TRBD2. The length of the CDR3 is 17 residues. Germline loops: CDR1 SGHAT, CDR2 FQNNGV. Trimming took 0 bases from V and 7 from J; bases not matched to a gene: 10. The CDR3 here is CASSLEVLAGKVNEQFF. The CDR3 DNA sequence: TGTGCCAGCAGCTTAGAAGTGCTAGCGGGGAAAGTAAATGAGCAGTTCTTC. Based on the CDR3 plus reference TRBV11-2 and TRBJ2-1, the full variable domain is EAGVAQSPRYKIIEKRQSVAFWCNPISGHATLYWYQQILGQGPKLLIQFQNNGVVDDSQLPKDRFSAERLKGVDSTLKIQPAKLEDSAVYLCASSLEVLAGKVNEQFFGPGTRLTVL.

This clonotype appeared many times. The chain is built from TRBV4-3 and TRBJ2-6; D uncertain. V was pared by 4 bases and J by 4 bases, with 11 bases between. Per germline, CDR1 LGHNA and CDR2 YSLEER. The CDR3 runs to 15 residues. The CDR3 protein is CASSPSSTGANVLTF. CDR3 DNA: TGCGCCAGCAGCCCCTCGTCTACCGGGGCCAACGTCCTGACTTTC.

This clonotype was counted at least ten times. The DNA of the CDR3 is TGCAGTGCCGGCGGACAGGGGGCGAGGGAGACCCAGTACTTC. This sequence encodes CSAGGQGARETQYF. The V and J genes are TRBV20-1 and TRBJ2-5; TRBD1 aligns across 11 bases. This CDR3 has 14 amino acids. V lost 6 bases to trimming and J lost 5 bases; unmatched junction nucleotides: 8. Per the germline V gene, CDR1 is DFQATT and CDR2 is SNEGSKA (reference sequence).

The DNA for the CDR3 is TGTGCCAGCAGCGTTGGGGCAGGGGGCCCCTACGAGCAGTACTTC. It specifies CASSVGAGGPYEQYF. J is TRBJ2-7 and V is TRBV9, with TRBD1 matching over 8 bases. The CDR3 has 15 amino acids. J was trimmed by 2 bases and V by 2 bases; bases with no gene match: 6. From germline, CDR1 is SGDLS and CDR2 YYNGEE.

The CDR3 bases are TGTGCCATCTCCATCGCCTCCCCCGGCATTCAGTACTTC. Its protein is CAISIASPGIQYF. The genes are TRBV10-3 and TRBJ2-4, with D unclear. CDR1 ENHRY and CDR2 SYGVKD come from the germline V gene. V was trimmed by 8 bases and J by 9 bases, leaving 17 bases between them. This CDR3 spans 13 amino acids.

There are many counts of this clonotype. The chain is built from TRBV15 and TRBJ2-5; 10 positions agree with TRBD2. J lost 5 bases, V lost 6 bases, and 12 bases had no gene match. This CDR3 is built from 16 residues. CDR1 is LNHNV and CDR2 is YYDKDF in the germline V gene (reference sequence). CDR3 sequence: CATRVAGGAGRETQYF. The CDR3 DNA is TGTGCCACCAGGGTAGCGGGGGGAGCTGGACGGGAGACCCAGTACTTC.

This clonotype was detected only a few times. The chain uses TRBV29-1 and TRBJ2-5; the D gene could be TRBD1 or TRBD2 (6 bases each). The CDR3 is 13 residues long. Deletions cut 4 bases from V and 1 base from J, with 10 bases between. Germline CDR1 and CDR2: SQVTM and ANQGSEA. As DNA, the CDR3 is TGCAGCGTTGTAGGGGGGACCCAAGAGACCCAGTACTTC. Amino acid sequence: CSVVGGTQETQYF.

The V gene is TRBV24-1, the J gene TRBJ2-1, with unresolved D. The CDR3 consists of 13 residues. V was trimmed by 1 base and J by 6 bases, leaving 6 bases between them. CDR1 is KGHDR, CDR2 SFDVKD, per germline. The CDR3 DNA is TGTGCCACCAGTGATTTTCTAGGCAATGAGCAGTTCTTC. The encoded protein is CATSDFLGNEQFF.

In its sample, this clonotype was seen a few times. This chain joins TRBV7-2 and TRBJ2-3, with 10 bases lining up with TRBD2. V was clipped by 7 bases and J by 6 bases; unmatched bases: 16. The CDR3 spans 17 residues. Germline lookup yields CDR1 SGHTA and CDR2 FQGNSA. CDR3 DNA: TGTGCCAGCAACCTCCGGAGCGGGGGGGCAAGGTTGGATACGCAGTATTTT. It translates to CASNLRSGGARLDTQYF. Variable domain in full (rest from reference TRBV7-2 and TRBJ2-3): GAGVSQSPSNKVTEKGKDVELRCDPISGHTALYWYRQSLGQGLEFLIYFQGNSAPDKSGLPSDRFSAERTGGSVSTLTIQRTQQEDSAVYLCASNLRSGGARLDTQYFGPGTRLTVL.

CDR3 loop: CSPLAPHPPVTQYF. CDR3 bases: TGCAGTCCTCTAGCGCCCCATCCCCCTGTGACCCAGTACTTC. The chain employs TRBV20-1 and TRBJ2-5, with D perhaps TRBD2 (6 bases). The CDR3 is 14 residues long. Germline values: CDR1 DFQATT, CDR2 SNEGSKA (reference sequence). Trimming took 8 bases from V and 7 from J, leaving 23 bases between them.

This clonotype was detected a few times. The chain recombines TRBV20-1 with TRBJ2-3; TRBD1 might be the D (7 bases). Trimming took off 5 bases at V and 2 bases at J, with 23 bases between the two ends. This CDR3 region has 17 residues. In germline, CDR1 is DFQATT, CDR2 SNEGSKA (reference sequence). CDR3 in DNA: TGCAGTGCTTGGGGGGACAGCAACTATATCTTCACAGATACGCAGTATTTT. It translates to CSAWGDSNYIFTDTQYF.